This T cell receptor beta chain was found in a study of OX40 agonist ivuxolimab in advanced cancers. Study background: Partial responses were seen in three patients, one with hepatocellular carcinoma and two with cutaneous melanoma. Study-wide results and caveats: With doses of 0.1-3.0 mg/kg, partial responders showed among the lowest clonal expansion. Dosing at 0.1 to 3.0 mg/kg was accompanied by clonal expansion of CD4+ and CD8+ blood T cells by week 6. In the expanded peripheral T cells, antigen specificity was never determined.

Details on this clone: Antigen unknown.

The protocol was immunoSEQ multiplex PCR, while the TCRdb copy is restricted to in-frame clones and leaves out a portion. The repertoire has 65,000 to 80,000 clones, around 90% of them found once; the top ten carry 9.5% to 11%. The origin of this receptor is an adult with an advanced solid tumor such as melanoma, head and neck, liver or kidney cancer. The sequencing used CD4+ or CD8+ T cells sorted from blood, collected in a trial of the OX40 agonist ivuxolimab.

Here the CDR3 reads CASSVGTGPSGVTDTQYF. Here the CDR3 DNA reads TGTGCCAGCAGTGTAGGGACTGGGCCCAGCGGGGTCACAGATACGCAGTATTTT. The chain couples TRBV2 to TRBJ2-3; 7 positions agree with TRBD2. The V and J ends lost 4 bases and 2 bases, in that order; junction bases with no gene match: 15. The CDR3 is made up of 18 amino acids. CDR1 and CDR2 from the germline V gene are SNHLY and FYNNEI.